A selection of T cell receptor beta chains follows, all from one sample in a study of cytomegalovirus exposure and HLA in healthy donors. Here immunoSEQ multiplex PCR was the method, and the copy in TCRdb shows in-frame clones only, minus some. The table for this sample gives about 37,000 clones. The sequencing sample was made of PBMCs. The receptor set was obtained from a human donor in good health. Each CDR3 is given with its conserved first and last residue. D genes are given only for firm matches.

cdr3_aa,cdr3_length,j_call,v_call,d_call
CASSLEQEGNQYF,13,TRBJ2-7,TRBV5-4,.
CASSPHYEQYF,11,TRBJ2-7,TRBV5-5,.
CASSPRGTNYGYTF,14,TRBJ1-2,TRBV7-6,.
CATSRGTGGDTEAFF,15,TRBJ1-1,TRBV15,TRBD1
CASRGRGREDTEAFF,15,TRBJ1-1,TRBV6-5,.
CASSYSGKGTEAFF,14,TRBJ1-1,TRBV6-6,.
CASSWTGEPYEQYF,14,TRBJ2-7,TRBV5-1,TRBD1
CASSQGKEPLHF,12,TRBJ1-6,TRBV28,.
CASSLSRGLNYGYTF,15,TRBJ1-2,TRBV28,.
CASSPLAGGRRSTDTQYF,18,TRBJ2-3,TRBV5-1,TRBD2
CASSLRTGQNTEAFF,15,TRBJ1-1,TRBV5-1,TRBD1
CASSSPRTGTYEQYF,15,TRBJ2-7,TRBV7-2,.
CASSFGRRTEAFF,13,TRBJ1-1,TRBV5-1,.
CASSPRTGDPYGYTF,15,TRBJ1-2,TRBV18,TRBD1
CASSLGGVVYGYTF,14,TRBJ1-2,TRBV11-2,.
CASSPVGYGVDTQYF,15,TRBJ2-3,TRBV18,.
CASSLPANYGYTF,13,TRBJ1-2,TRBV28,.
CASSFGSYPNEQFF,14,TRBJ2-1,TRBV7-3,.
CASSLGTRNSPLHF,14,TRBJ1-6,TRBV5-5,.
CASITPGTHHNEQFF,15,TRBJ2-1,TRBV28,.
CASSMHGGNTGELFF,15,TRBJ2-2,TRBV7-3,.
CASSGQIHQPQHF,13,TRBJ1-5,TRBV28,.
CASSRRGYGYTF,12,TRBJ1-2,TRBV19,.
CASSERSGDEKLFF,14,TRBJ1-4,TRBV10-1,.
CSATLIGEQYF,11,TRBJ2-5,TRBV20-1,.
CASSQDRRTAEPLHF,15,TRBJ1-6,TRBV4-1,.
CAWSGGGGYTF,11,TRBJ1-2,TRBV30,.
CASSGTKTGTNYGYTF,16,TRBJ1-2,TRBV5-1,.
CSARDSWFSGNTIYF,15,TRBJ1-3,TRBV29-1,TRBD1